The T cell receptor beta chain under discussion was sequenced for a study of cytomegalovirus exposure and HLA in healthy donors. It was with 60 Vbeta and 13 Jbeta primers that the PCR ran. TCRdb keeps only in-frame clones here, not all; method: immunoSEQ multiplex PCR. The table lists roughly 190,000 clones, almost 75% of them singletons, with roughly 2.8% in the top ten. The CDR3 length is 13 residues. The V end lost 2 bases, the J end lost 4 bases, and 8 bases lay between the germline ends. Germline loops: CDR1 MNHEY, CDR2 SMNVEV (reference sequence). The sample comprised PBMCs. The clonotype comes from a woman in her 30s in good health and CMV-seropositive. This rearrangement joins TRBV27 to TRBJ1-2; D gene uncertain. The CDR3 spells CASSLGTSYGYTF. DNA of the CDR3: TGTGCCAGCAGTTTAGGCACCTCCTATGGCTACACCTTC.